The T cell receptor (beta chain) under discussion was sequenced for a study of early T cells in non-severe SARS-CoV-2 infection. Looking at the study overall: RNA in bulk from unsorted whole blood was sequenced, and chains were unpaired.

A few counts support this clonotype. As part of library construction, unique molecular identifiers were attached to individual cDNA molecules. TCRdb fed the 5' RACE reads into MiXCR, producing one record per CDR3 protein. The data contain 80,000 or so distinct CDR3 sequences, roughly a sixth of them singletons. CDR1 SGHNT and CDR2 YENEEA come from the germline V gene. This CDR3 region has 18 residues. Trimming took off 1 base at V and 0 bases at J, with 16 bases between the two ends. The TCR comes from an adult who was a healthcare worker with PCR-confirmed SARS-CoV-2 infection or an uninfected control (not recorded which). The chain links TRBV11-3 to TRBJ2-1, with a weak D call TRBD2 (5 bases). Sequencing was done on a sample of whole blood. The DNA of the CDR3 is TGTGCCAGCAGCTTAGCCCGGACTTCTTTAAGCTCCTACAATGAGCAGTTCTTC. The encoded protein is CASSLARTSLSSYNEQFF.